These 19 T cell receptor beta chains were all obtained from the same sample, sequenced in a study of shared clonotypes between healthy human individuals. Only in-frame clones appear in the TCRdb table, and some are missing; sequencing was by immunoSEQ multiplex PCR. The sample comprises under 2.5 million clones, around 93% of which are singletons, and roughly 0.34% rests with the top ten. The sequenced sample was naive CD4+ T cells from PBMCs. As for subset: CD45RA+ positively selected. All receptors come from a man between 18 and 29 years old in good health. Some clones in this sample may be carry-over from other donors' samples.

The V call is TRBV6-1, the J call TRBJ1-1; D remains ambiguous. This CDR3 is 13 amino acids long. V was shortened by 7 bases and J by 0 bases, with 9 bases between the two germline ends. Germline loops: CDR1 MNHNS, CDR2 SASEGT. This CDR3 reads CASTRVLNTEAFF. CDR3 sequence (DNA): TGTGCCAGCACGCGGGTCCTGAACACTGAAGCTTTCTTT.

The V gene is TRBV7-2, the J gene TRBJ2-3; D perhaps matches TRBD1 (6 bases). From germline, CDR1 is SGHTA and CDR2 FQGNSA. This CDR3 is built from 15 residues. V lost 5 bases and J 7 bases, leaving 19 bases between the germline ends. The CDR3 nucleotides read TGTGCCAGCAGCCTCTCAGGGGTCGGGATGTATACGCAGTATTTT. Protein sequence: CASSLSGVGMYTQYF.

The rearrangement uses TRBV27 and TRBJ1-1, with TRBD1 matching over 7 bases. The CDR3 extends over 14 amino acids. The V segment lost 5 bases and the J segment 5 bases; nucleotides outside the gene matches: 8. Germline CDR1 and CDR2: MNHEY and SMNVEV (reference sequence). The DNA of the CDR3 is TGTGCCAGCAGTCATTACAGGGGAGGAACTGAAGCTTTCTTT. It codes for CASSHYRGGTEAFF.

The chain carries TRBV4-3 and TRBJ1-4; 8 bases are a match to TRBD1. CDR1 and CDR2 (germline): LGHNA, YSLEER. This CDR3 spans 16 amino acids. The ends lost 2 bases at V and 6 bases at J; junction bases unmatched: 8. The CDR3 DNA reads TGCGCCAGCAGCCAAAATGAGGGCAGGGGGCATGAAAAACTGTTTTTT. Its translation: CASSQNEGRGHEKLFF.

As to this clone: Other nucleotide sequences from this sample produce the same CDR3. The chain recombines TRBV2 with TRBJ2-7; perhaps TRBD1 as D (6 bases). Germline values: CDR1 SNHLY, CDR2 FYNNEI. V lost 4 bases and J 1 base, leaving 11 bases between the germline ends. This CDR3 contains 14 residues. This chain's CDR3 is CASSARGHSYEQYF. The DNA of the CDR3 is TGTGCCAGCAGTGCCAGGGGACATTCCTACGAGCAGTACTTC.

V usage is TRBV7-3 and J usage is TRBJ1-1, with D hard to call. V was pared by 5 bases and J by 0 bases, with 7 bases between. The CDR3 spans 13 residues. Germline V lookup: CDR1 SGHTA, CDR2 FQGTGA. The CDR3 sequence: CASSPTMNTEAFF. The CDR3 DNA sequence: TGTGCCAGCAGCCCGACTATGAACACTGAAGCTTTCTTT.

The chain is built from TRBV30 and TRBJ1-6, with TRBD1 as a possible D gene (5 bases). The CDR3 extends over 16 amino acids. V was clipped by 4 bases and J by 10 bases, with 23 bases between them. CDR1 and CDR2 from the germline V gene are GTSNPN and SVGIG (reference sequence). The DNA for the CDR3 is TGTGCCTGGAAGGTCTCCGGGGCCTCGCCACTGTCACCCCTCCACTTT. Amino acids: CAWKVSGASPLSPLHF.

The DNA for the CDR3 is TGTGCCAGCAGCTTGACCACTGCTAACACTGAAGCTTTCTTT. Translating it yields CASSLTTANTEAFF. The rearrangement uses TRBV11-2 and TRBJ1-1; D is uncertain. Between the trimmed V and J ends, which lost 3 bases and 2 bases, there was a span of 10 bases. The CDR3 has 14 amino acids. Germline V gene data show CDR1 as SGHAT and CDR2 as FQNNGV. The variable domain in full, completed from reference TRBV11-2 and TRBJ1-1, reads EAGVAQSPRYKIIEKRQSVAFWCNPISGHATLYWYQQILGQGPKLLIQFQNNGVVDDSQLPKDRFSAERLKGVDSTLKIQPAKLEDSAVYLCASSLTTANTEAFFGQGTRLTVV.

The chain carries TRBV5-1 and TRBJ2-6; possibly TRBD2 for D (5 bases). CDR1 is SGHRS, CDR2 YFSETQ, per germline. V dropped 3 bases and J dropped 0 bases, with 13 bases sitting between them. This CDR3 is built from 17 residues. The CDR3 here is CASSSVRESSGANVLTF. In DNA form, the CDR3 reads TGCGCCAGCAGCTCCGTTCGGGAAAGCTCTGGGGCCAACGTCCTGACTTTC. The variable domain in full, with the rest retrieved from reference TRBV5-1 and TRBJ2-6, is KAGVTQTPRYLIKTRGQQVTLSCSPISGHRSVSWYQQTPGQGLQFLFEYFSETQRNKGNFPGRFSGRQFSNSRSEMNVSTLELGDSALYLCASSSVRESSGANVLTFGAGSRLTVL.

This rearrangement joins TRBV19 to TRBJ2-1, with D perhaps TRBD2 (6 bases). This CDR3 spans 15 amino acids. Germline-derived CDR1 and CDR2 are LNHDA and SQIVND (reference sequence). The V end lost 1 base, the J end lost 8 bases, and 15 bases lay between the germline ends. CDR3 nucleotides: TGTGCCAGTAGTATAGCGGCGGGGCTCCCCCATGAGCAGTTCTTC. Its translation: CASSIAAGLPHEQFF.

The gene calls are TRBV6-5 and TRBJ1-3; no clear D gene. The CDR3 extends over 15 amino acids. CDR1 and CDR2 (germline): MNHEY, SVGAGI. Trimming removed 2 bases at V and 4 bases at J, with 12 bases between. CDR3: CASSYGQSGGNTIYF. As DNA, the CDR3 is TGTGCCAGCAGTTACGGGCAGTCGGGGGGAAACACCATATATTTT.

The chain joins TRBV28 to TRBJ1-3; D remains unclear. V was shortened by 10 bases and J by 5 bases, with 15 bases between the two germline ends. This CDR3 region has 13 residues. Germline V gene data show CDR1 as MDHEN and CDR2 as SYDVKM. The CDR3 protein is CATTRAERNTIYF. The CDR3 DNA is TGTGCCACCACGAGGGCAGAAAGAAACACCATATATTTT.

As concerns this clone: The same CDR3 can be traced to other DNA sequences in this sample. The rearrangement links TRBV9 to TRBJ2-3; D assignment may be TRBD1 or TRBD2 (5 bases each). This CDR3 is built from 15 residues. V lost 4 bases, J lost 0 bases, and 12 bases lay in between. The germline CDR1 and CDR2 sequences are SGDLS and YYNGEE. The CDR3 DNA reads TGTGCCAGCAGCCCCGGGGCTACTAGCACAGATACGCAGTATTTT. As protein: CASSPGATSTDTQYF. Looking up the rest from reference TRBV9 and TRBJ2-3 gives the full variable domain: DSGVTQTPKHLITATGQRVTLRCSPRSGDLSVYWYQQSLDQGLQFLIQYYNGEERAKGNILERFSAQQFPDLHSELNLSSLELGDSALYFCASSPGATSTDTQYFGPGTRLTVL.

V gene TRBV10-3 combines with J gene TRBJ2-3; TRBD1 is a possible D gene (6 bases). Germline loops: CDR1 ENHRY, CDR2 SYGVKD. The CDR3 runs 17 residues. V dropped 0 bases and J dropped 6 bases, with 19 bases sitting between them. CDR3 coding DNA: TGTGCCATCAGTGAGTCTCGGTCAGGGGTAGCATCGGATACGCAGTATTTT. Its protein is CAISESRSGVASDTQYF.

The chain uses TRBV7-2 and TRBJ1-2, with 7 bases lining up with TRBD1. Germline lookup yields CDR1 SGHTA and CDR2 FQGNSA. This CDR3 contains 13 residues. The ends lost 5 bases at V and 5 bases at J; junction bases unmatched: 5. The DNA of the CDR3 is TGTGCCAGCAGCATGGACAGGCTTTATGGCTACACCTTC. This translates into CASSMDRLYGYTF.

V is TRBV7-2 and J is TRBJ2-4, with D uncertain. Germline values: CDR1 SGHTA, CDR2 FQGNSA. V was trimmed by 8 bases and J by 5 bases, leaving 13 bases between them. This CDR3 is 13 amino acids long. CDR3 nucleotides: TGTGCCAGCGCACTCTGGCTTCAAAACATTCAGTACTTC. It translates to CASALWLQNIQYF.

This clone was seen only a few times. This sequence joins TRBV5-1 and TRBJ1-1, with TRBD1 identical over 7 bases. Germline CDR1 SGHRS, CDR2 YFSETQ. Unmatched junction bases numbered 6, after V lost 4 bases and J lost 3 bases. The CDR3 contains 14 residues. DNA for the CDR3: TGCGCCAGCAGCGTGACAGGGTGGGACACTGAAGCTTTCTTT. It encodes CASSVTGWDTEAFF.

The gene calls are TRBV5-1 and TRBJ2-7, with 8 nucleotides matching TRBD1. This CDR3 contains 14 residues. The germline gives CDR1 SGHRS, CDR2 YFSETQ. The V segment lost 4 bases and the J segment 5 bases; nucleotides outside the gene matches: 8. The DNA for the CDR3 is TGCGCCAGCAGCCCAGGGGGCAGAAGCCACGAGCAGTACTTC. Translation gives CASSPGGRSHEQYF. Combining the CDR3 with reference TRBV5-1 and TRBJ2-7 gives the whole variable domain KAGVTQTPRYLIKTRGQQVTLSCSPISGHRSVSWYQQTPGQGLQFLFEYFSETQRNKGNFPGRFSGRQFSNSRSEMNVSTLELGDSALYLCASSPGGRSHEQYFGPGTRLTVT.

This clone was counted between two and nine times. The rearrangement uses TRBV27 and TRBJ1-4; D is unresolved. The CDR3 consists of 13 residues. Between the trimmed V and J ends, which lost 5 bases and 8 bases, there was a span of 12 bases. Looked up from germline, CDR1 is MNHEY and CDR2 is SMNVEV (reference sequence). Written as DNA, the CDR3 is TGTGCCAGCAGTCATAGACATCAGGAAAAACTGTTTTTT. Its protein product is CASSHRHQEKLFF.